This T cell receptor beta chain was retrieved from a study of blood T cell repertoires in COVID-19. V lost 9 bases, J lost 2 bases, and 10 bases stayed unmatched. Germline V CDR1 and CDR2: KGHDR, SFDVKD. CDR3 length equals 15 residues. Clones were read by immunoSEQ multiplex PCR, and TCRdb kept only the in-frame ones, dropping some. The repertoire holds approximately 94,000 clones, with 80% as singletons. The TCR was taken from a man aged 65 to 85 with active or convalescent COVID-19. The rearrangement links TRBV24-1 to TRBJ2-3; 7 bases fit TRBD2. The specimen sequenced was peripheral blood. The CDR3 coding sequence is TGTGCCACCCAACCTCCAGCGGGGTCCACAGATACGCAGTATTTT. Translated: CATQPPAGSTDTQYF.